This T cell receptor (beta chain) was captured by sequencing in a study of neurological immune-mediated disorders. Findings and limits, study-wide: Multiple sclerosis, the disease with the least TCR clonal expansion, fell below healthy controls, whereas HTLV-1-associated myelopathy showed the most.

Time point defined: longitudinal time-point 1 (baseline). Healthy controls were blood bank volunteers in Maryland, USA. This clonotype was found many times. Its antigen remains unidentified. The germline V and J ends were trimmed by 1 base and 8 bases, with 7 bases remaining between them. The CDR3 is 12 amino acids. CDR1 and CDR2 from the germline V gene are SGHNT and YYREEE (reference sequence). As for the cDNA, it was generated by 5'RACE with 10-nucleotide random UMIs. TCRdb used MiXCR to reprocess the 5' RACE reads, holding one entry per CDR3 protein. The sample consists of about 49,000 distinct CDR3 sequences, approximately 11% of them appearing once.

Sequenced: PBMCs. The rearrangement links TRBV5-4 to TRBJ2-1, with D perhaps TRBD2 (6 bases). The sequence was collected from a woman aged 40 to 49 in good health. The CDR3 protein is CASSLWGDEQFF. CDR3 DNA: TGTGCCAGCAGCTTGTGGGGGGATGAGCAGTTCTTC.